Sequencing of this TCR beta chain was carried out in a study of neoadjuvant nivolumab and ipilimumab in lung cancer. Study-level points and caveats: From pretherapy to surgery, tumor richness and clonality rose with dual therapy. Higher pretherapy blood TCR richness went with higher resected-tumor richness. TCR richness and clonality were higher in tumors than adjacent uninvolved lung.

With regard to this clone: Antigen unknown.

This table comes from immunoSEQ multiplex PCR, and its TCRdb copy is limited to in-frame clones, with some not included. The sample lists nearly 7,500 clones, approximately 89% seen once, with roughly 6.6% in the top ten. Germline CDR1 is SGHRS and CDR2 is YFSETQ. V lost 8 bases to trimming and J lost 0 bases, with 15 bases between them. There are 15 residues in the CDR3. The V and J genes are TRBV5-1 and TRBJ1-3; unclear D gene. Sequencing was performed on tumor tissue, taken after neoadjuvant nivolumab, alone or with ipilimumab, at or shortly before surgery. The TCR sequence derives from an adult with non-small cell lung cancer. The CDR3 spells CARSSERHSGNTIYF. CDR3 in DNA: TGCGCCAGGAGCAGTGAGCGTCACTCTGGAAACACCATATATTTT.